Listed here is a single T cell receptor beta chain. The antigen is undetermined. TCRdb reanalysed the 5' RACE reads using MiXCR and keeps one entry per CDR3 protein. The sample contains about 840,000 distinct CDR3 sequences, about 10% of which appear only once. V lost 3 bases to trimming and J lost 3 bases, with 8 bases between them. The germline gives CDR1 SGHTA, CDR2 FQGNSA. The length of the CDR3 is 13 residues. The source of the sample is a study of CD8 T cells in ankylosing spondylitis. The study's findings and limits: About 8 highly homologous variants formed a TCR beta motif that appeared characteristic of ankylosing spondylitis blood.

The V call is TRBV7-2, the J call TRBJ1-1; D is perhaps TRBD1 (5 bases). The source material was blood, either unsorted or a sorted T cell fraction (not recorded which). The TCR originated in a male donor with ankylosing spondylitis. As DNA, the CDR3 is TGTGCCAGCAGCTTGACACAGGACACTGAAGCTTTCTTT. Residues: CASSLTQDTEAFF.